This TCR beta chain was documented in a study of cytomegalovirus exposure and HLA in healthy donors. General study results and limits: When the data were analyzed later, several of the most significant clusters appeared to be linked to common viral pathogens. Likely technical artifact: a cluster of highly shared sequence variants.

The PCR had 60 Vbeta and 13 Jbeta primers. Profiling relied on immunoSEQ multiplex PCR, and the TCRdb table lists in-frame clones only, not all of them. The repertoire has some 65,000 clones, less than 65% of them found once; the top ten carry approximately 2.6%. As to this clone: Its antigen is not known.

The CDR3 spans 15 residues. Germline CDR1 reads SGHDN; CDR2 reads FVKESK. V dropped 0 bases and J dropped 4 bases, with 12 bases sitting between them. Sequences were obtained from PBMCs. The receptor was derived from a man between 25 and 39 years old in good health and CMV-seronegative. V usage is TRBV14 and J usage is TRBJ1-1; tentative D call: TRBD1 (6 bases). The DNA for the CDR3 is TGTGCCAGCAGCCAAGACCCACGGGGGGCCACTGAAGCTTTCTTT. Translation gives CASSQDPRGATEAFF.